This entry concerns a single T cell receptor beta chain. Produced via immunoSEQ multiplex PCR; TCRdb's table is partial and in-frame only. The sample has about 84,000 clones; about nine tenths are singletons. Germline values: CDR1 SEHNR, CDR2 FQNEAQ (reference sequence). The CDR3 sequence is 16 residues long. The V and J ends lost 5 bases and 2 bases respectively, with 19 bases between them. The sample belongs to a study of control samples from healthy donors and cancer patients. The specimen was blood. This chain joins TRBV7-9 and TRBJ2-7; D not certain. The sequence was collected from a man aged 45-65 years in good health. DNA of the CDR3: TGTGCCAGCAGCAACCTTCGGTTGAGAAATCCCTACGAGCAGTACTTC. This sequence encodes CASSNLRLRNPYEQYF. Full variable domain (outside the CDR3, taken from reference TRBV7-9 and TRBJ2-7): DTGVSQNPRHKITKRGQNVTFRCDPISEHNRLYWYRQTLGQGPEFLTYFQNEAQLEKSRLLSDRFSAERPKGSFSTLEIQRTEQGDSAMYLCASSNLRLRNPYEQYFGPGTRLTVT.